This T cell receptor (beta chain) was profiled in a study of T-cell reconstitution after alpha-beta-depleted transplantation in children. The V gene's germline CDR1 is DFQATT and CDR2 SNEGSKA (reference sequence). The CDR3 covers 13 residues. V lost 6 bases and J 6 bases, leaving 15 bases between the germline ends. Preparing the TCRbeta library involved the use of unique molecular identifiers. TCRdb called the PCR reads again in MiXCR, with one record for every CDR3 protein. The sample has hundreds of thousands of distinct CDR3 sequences, about a tenth seen once. This receptor was taken from a human donor who donated a stem cell graft to a child with SCID. Specimen: PBMCs from the stem cell graft donor, collected from the stem cell graft. The chain combines TRBV20-1 with TRBJ1-5, with D possibly being TRBD1 (6 bases). The CDR3 reads CSADGGASQPQHF. In DNA form, the CDR3 reads TGCAGTGCCGACGGGGGGGCGAGTCAGCCCCAGCATTTT.